This T cell receptor beta chain came from a study of shared T cell receptors in the human thymus (dated by TCRdb to the early 2020s). Turning to the overall study: The study examined how self-reactive, shared T-cell receptor alpha chains are generated in the human thymus.

Sequences SGDLS (CDR1) and YYNGEE (CDR2) are obtained from the germline V gene. Trimming removed 4 bases from V and 4 bases from J; the gene matches leave 23 bases unexplained. Measured from the cysteine to the phenylalanine, the CDR3 is 20 residues long. The sequence is cut down to CDR3 DNA, 60 bases in frame from base 1. The library was obtained by the immunoSEQ multiplex PCR assay. The table comes from immuneACCESS by way of TCRdb, which keeps in-frame sequences with V and J called. Part of the clones is missing from these tables; in studies checked, under half for an unresolved V gene and the rest for unknown reasons. A total of 700,000 to 750,000 clones appear in this sample, 80% to 90% of them only once. The top ten clones comprise roughly 0.01% of the sample. A word on this clone: No antigen is known for it. No quality values exist for individual bases; no much larger clone is one base distant.

These data were also filed under a second study, of human thymus T cells. Looking at the second paper: Immunologically healthy infants undergoing open corrective cardiac surgery for congenital heart defects in Finland were used as donors. Thymus tissue was collected as surgical resects that were removed during corrective cardiac surgery. Usage of V and J gene segments appeared to be biased in both the thymic and the peripheral blood repertoires. Highly overlapping thymic TCR repertoires among unrelated individuals were reported in the related research. The study used under 10 infant thymus samples plus four related peripheral blood samples to characterize TCR alpha and beta repertoires. The cohort included over five male and a couple of female infants, with donor ages spanning 7 to 244 days. Thymocytes were mechanically released from the tissue and were stored as pellets of about 10-30 million cells at -70 degrees C. A QIAsymphony instrument was used to extract genomic DNA from the frozen cell pellets. TCRB and TCRAD loci were amplified from a standardized quantity of quality-controlled genomic DNA using the immunoSEQ multiplex PCR assay. Amplicons spanned the V(D)J region at a length sufficient to cover the CDR3 and identify V and J genes. Amplicon sequencing was performed on an Illumina platform through the commercial immunoSEQ service. Primer bias and sequencing errors were corrected as previously described, and TCRAD and TCRB definitions were based on the IMGT database. immunoSEQ Analyzer 3.0 and VDJTools were used for repertoire analysis, which covered basic statistics, V/J segment usage, diversity estimates, rarefaction and pairwise overlap. Diversity was estimated with Chao1, ChaoE, Efron-Thisted, Shannon and inverse Simpson indices, and also on datasets down-sampled to the smallest sample. For repertoire overlap, CDR3 nucleotide sequence, V gene and J gene had to match strictly, and clustering was done by Jaccard-based multidimensional scaling. Thymus samples yielded on average approximately 840,000 unique TCRB clonotypes, compared with 75,000 to 85,000 from blood samples.

This receptor was identified in a girl less than two years old with a congenital heart defect. Donor details come from another sample of the same person, matched by shared clones. The rearranged chain carries TRBV9 and TRBJ2-1; 7 junctional bases match TRBD1. The sample taken for sequencing was thymocytes. CDR3 protein: CASSMEQKPGQQRPYNEQFF. The DNA sequence is as follows: TGTGCCAGCAGCATGGAACAGAAACCGGGACAGCAAAGACCTTACAATGAGCAGTTCTTC.